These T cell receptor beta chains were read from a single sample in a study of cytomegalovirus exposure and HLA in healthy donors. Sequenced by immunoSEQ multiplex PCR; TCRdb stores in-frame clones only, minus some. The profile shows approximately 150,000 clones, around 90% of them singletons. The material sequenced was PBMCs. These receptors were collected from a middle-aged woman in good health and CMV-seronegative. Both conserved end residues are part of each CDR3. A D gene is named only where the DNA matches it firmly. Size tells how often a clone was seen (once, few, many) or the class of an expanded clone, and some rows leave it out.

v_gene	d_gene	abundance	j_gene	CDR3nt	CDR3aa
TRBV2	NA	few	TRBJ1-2	TGTGCCAGCAGTAGGACAGTCGACTATGGCTACACCTTC	CASSRTVDYGYTF
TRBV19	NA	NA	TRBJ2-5	TGTGCCAGTAGTCTAGGTGGGAGGGGGGTGTACCAAGAGACCCAGTACTTC	CASSLGGRGVYQETQYF
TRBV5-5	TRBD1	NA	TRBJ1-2	TGTGCCAGCAGCTCTCCGGGACAGGGAGGGTATGGCTACACCTTC	CASSSPGQGGYGYTF
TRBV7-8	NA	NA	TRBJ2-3	TGTGCCAGCAGTCCCCGCAGGGGGGCCCGGACAGATACGCAGTATTTT	CASSPRRGARTDTQYF
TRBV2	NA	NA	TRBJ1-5	TGCGCCAGCAGTGGGGAGTTGGGCAGGGGCTCGGGCAATCAGCCCCAGCATTTT	CASSGELGRGSGNQPQHF
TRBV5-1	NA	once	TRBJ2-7	TGCGCCAGCAGCTTGGGGGCCCTCCCCAACTACGAGCAGTACTTC	CASSLGALPNYEQYF
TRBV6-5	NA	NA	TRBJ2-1	TGTGCCAGCAAATGGGGGGACAATGAGCAGTTCTTC	CASKWGDNEQFF
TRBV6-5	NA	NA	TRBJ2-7	TGTGCCAGCAGTTATGGAGCCCCCTACGAGCAGTACTTC	CASSYGAPYEQYF
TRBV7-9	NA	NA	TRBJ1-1	TGTGCCAGCAGCTTAATGGGCAACACTGAAGCTTTCTTT	CASSLMGNTEAFF
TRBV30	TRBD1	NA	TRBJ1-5	TGTGCCTGGAGTTCCTCTGAACAGGGGGCTGGCAATCAGCCCCAGCATTTT	CAWSSSEQGAGNQPQHF
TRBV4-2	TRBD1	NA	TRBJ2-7	TGTGCCAGCAGCCAAGATGAGGACAGGCGATTCTACGAGCAGTACTTC	CASSQDEDRRFYEQYF
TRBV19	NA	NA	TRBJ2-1	TGTGCCAGTAGTATCGGGACAAGGGGTTCCTACAATGAGCAGTTCTTC	CASSIGTRGSYNEQFF
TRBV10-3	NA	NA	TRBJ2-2	TGTGCCATCACCACAACGAACACCGGGGAGCTGTTTTTT	CAITTTNTGELFF
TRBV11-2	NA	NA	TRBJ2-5	TGTGCCAGCAGCTCAGGGGCACACGACCAAGAGACCCAGTACTTC	CASSSGAHDQETQYF
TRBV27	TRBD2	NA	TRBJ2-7	TGTGCCAGCAGTTTGGGACTAGCGGGAGCCGAGCAGTACTTC	CASSLGLAGAEQYF
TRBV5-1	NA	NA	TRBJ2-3	TGCGCCAGCAGCTTGGAGGACAGTAGCACAGATACGCAGTATTTT	CASSLEDSSTDTQYF